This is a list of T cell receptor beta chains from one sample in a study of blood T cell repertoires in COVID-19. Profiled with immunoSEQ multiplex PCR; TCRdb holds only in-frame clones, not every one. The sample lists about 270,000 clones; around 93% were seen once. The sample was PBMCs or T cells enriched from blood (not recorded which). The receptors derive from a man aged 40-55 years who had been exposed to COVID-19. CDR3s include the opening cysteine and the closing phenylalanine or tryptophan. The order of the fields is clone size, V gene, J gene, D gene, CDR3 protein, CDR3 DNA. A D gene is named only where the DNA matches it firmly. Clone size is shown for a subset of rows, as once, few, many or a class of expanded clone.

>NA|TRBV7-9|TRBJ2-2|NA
CASSYSETGELFF
TGTGCCAGCAGCTATAGCGAGACCGGGGAGCTGTTTTTT
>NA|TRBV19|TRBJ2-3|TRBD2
CASTAGGVADTQYF
TGTGCCAGTACGGCGGGAGGGGTTGCAGATACGCAGTATTTT
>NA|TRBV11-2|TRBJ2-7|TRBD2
CASSLGGTSVYEQYF
TGTGCCAGCAGCTTAGGTGGGACTAGCGTCTACGAGCAGTACTTC
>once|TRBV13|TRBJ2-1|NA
CASSPLRLREQFF
TGTGCCAGCAGCCCTTTGAGGCTCCGTGAGCAGTTCTTC
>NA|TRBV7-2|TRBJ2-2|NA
CASSHTTNTGELFF
TGTGCCAGCAGCCATACAACGAACACCGGGGAGCTGTTTTTT
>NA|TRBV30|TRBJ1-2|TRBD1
CAWRWSGGRYGYTF
TGTGCCTGGAGATGGTCAGGGGGCCGCTATGGCTACACCTTC
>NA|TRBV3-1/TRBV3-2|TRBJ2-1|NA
CASSQESAYNEQFF
TGTGCCAGCAGCCAAGAGTCTGCGTACAATGAGCAGTTCTTC
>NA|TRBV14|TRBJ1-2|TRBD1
CASSPYGLPGGIGYTF
TGTGCCAGCAGCCCCTATGGGCTTCCAGGGGGGATCGGCTACACCTTC
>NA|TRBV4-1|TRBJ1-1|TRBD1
CASSQARDSMNTEAFF
TGCGCCAGCAGCCAAGCGCGGGACAGCATGAACACTGAAGCTTTCTTT
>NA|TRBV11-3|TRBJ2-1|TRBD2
CAIPRASGNNEQFF
TGTGCCATCCCCCGGGCTAGCGGGAACAATGAGCAGTTCTTC
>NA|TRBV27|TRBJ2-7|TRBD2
CASSLGFSTSAYEQYF
TGTGCCAGCAGTTTAGGGTTTTCAACTAGCGCCTACGAGCAGTACTTC
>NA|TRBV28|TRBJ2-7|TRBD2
CASSLRASGRVYEQYF
TGTGCCAGCAGTTTAAGAGCTAGCGGGAGGGTCTACGAGCAGTACTTC
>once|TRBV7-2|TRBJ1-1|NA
CASSFLGIGDTEAFF
TGTGCCAGCAGCTTTCTGGGGATAGGGGACACTGAAGCTTTCTTT
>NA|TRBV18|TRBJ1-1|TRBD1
CASSPWTGPNTEAFF
TGTGCCAGCTCACCCTGGACAGGGCCGAACACTGAAGCTTTCTTT
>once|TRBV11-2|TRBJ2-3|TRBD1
CASSLGQGVLRGADTQYF
TGTGCCAGCAGCTTGGGACAGGGGGTTTTACGGGGCGCAGATACGCAGTATTTT
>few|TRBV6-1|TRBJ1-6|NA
CASSEGAGPAISPLHF
TGTGCCAGCAGTGAAGGTGCAGGTCCGGCCATATCACCCCTCCACTTT
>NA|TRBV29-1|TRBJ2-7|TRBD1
CSVEEQGTGAYEQYF
TGCAGCGTTGAAGAACAGGGGACAGGGGCCTACGAGCAGTACTTC
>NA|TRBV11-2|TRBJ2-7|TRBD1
CASSSGQGAYEQYF
TGTGCCAGCAGCTCGGGCCAGGGGGCTTACGAGCAGTACTTC
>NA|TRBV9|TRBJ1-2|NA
CASSRGGGRTNYGYTF
TGTGCCAGCAGCCGAGGAGGTGGGCGTACCAACTATGGCTACACCTTC
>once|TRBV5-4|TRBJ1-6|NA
CASRSYDTGNSPLHF
TGTGCCAGCAGATCCTATGACACCGGAAATTCACCCCTCCACTTT
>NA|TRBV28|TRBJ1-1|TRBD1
CASSPRRTGNTEAFF
TGTGCCAGCAGTCCGCGTCGGACAGGGAACACTGAAGCTTTCTTT
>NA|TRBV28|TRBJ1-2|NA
CASSTGDSPGYGYTF
TGTGCCAGCAGTACCGGGGACTCACCAGGCTATGGCTACACCTTC
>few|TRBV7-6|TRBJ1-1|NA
CASSLAEYQGNTEAFF
TGTGCCAGCAGCTTAGCAGAGTACCAGGGCAACACTGAAGCTTTCTTT
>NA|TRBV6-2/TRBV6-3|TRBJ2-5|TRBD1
CASSEGALQETQYF
TGTGCCAGCAGCGAGGGGGCCCTCCAAGAGACCCAGTACTTC
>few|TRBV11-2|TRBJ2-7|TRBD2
CASSTTPPGLAGIYEQYF
TGTGCCAGCAGCACAACTCCGCCGGGACTAGCGGGAATCTACGAGCAGTACTTC
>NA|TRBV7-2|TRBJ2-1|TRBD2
CATNSGREGIEQFF
TGTGCCACGAATAGCGGGAGGGAAGGTATTGAGCAGTTCTTC
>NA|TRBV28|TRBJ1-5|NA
CASQARGDSNQPQHF
TGTGCCAGTCAAGCCCGGGGAGATAGCAATCAGCCCCAGCATTTT
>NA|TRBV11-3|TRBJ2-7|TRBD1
CASSKSTGQGVYEQYF
TGTGCCAGCAGCAAATCAACGGGACAGGGGGTCTACGAGCAGTACTTC
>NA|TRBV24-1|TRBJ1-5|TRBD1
CATSPSGQGSNQPQHF
TGTGCCACCAGTCCGAGCGGACAGGGGAGCAATCAGCCCCAGCATTTT